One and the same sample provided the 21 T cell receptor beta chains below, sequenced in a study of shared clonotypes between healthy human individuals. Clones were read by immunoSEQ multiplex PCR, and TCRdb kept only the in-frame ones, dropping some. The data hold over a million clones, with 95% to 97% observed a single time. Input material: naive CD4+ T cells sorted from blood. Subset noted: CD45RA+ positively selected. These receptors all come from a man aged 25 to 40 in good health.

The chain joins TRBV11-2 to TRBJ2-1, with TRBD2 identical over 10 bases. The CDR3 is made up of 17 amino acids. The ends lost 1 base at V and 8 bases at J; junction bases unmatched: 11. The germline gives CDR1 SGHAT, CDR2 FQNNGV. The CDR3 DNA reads TGTGCCAGCAGCTTAGGCGTCCTAGCGGGAGAATCCGATGAGCAGTTCTTC. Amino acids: CASSLGVLAGESDEQFF.

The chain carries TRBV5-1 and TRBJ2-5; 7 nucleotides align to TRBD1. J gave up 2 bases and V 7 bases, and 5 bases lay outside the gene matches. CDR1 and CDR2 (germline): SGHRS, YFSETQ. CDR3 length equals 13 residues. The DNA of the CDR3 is TGCGCCAGCGGACGGGACAGTCAAGAGACCCAGTACTTC. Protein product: CASGRDSQETQYF.

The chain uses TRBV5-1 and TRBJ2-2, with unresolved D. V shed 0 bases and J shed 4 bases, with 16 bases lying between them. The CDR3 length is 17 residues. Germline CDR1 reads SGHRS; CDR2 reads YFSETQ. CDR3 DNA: TGCGCCAGCAGCTTGGTTTTGGAATCCTTCGTCACCGGGGAGCTGTTTTTT. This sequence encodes CASSLVLESFVTGELFF.

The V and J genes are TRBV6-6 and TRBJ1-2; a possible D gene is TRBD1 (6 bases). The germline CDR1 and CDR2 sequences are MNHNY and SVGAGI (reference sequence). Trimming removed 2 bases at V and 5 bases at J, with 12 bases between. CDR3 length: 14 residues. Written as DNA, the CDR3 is TGTGCCAGCAGTTACACAGGGCTCCCATATGGCTACACCTTC. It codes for CASSYTGLPYGYTF.

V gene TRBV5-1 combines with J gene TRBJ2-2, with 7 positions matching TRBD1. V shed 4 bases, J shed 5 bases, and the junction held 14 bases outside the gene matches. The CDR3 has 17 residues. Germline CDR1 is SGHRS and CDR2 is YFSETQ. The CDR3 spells CASSRRQGAGRTGELFF. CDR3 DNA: TGCGCCAGCAGCAGAAGACAGGGCGCGGGTAGAACCGGGGAGCTGTTTTTT.

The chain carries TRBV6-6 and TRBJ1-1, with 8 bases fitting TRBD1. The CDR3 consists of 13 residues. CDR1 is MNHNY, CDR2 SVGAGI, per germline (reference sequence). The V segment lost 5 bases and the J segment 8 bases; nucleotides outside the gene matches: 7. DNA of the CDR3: TGTGCCAGCAGTCGGGACAGGATAGGAGAAGCTTTCTTT. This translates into CASSRDRIGEAFF.

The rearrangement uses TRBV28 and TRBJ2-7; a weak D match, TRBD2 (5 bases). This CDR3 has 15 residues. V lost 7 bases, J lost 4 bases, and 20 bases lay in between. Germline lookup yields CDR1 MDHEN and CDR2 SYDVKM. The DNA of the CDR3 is TGTGCCAGCAATGGGCGGGCCCTGAGACGGTACGAGCAGTACTTC. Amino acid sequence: CASNGRALRRYEQYF.

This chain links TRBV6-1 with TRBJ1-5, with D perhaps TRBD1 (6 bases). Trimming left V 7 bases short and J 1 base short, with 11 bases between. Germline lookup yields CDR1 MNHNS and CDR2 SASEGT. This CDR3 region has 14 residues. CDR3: CASKLDSSNQPQHF. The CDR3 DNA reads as TGTGCCAGCAAATTGGACAGCAGCAATCAGCCCCAGCATTTT.

The CDR3, as DNA: TGCGCCAGCAGCTTGGAAGGGGCGGTCTTCGGCGGGGAGCTGTTTTTT. Translating it yields CASSLEGAVFGGELFF. This chain uses TRBV5-1 with TRBJ2-2, with a possible D match to TRBD1 (5 bases). This CDR3 is built from 16 residues. The V end lost 0 bases, the J end lost 7 bases, and 16 bases lay between the germline ends. In germline, CDR1 is SGHRS, CDR2 YFSETQ. Full variable domain (missing parts from reference TRBV5-1 and TRBJ2-2): KAGVTQTPRYLIKTRGQQVTLSCSPISGHRSVSWYQQTPGQGLQFLFEYFSETQRNKGNFPGRFSGRQFSNSRSEMNVSTLELGDSALYLCASSLEGAVFGGELFFGEGSRLTVL.

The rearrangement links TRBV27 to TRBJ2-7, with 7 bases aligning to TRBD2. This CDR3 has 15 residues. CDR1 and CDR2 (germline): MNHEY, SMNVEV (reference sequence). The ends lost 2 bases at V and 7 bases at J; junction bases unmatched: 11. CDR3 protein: CASSLEAGPLHEQYF. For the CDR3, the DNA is TGTGCCAGCAGTTTAGAAGCGGGACCGCTCCATGAGCAGTACTTC.

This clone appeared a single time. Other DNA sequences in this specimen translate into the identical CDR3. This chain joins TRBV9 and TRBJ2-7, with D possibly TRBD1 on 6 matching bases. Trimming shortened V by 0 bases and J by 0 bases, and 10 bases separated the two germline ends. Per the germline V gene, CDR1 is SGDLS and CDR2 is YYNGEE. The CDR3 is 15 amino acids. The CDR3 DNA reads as TGTGCCAGCAGCGTAGGGGCGGACAGCTCCTACGAGCAGTACTTC. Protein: CASSVGADSSYEQYF.

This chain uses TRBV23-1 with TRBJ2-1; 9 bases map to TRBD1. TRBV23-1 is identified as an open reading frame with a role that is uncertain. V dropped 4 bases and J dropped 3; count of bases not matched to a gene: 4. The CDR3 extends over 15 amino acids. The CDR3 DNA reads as TGCGCCAGCAGTCCCCGGGACAGGGACTACAATGAGCAGTTCTTC. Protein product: CASSPRDRDYNEQFF.

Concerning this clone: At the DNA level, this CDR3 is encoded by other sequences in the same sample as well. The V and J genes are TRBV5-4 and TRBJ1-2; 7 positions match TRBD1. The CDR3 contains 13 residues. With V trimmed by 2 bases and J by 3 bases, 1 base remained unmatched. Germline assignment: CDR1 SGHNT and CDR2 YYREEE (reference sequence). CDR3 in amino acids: CASSFRGDYGYTF. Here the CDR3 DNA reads TGTGCCAGCAGCTTCAGGGGGGACTATGGCTACACCTTC.

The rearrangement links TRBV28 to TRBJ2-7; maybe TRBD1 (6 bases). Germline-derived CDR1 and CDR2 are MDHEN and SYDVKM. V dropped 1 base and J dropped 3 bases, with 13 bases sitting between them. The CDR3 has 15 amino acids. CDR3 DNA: TGTGCCAGCAGTTTATCCCCGGGACAAGGCTACGAGCAGTACTTC. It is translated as CASSLSPGQGYEQYF.

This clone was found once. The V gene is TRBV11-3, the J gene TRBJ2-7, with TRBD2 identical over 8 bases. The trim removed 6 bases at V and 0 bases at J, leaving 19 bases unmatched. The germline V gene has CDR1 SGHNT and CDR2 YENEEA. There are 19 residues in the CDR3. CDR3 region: CASRFTKHPTSGPSYEQYF. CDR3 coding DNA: TGTGCCAGCAGGTTTACTAAACACCCAACTAGCGGCCCCTCCTACGAGCAGTACTTC.

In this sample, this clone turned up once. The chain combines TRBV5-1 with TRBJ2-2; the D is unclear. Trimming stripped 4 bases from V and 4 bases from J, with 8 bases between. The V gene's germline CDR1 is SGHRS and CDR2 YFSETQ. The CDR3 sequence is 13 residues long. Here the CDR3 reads CASSRDLTGELFF. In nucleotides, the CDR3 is TGCGCCAGCAGCAGGGATCTCACCGGGGAGCTGTTTTTT. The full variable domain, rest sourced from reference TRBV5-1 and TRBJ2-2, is KAGVTQTPRYLIKTRGQQVTLSCSPISGHRSVSWYQQTPGQGLQFLFEYFSETQRNKGNFPGRFSGRQFSNSRSEMNVSTLELGDSALYLCASSRDLTGELFFGEGSRLTVL.

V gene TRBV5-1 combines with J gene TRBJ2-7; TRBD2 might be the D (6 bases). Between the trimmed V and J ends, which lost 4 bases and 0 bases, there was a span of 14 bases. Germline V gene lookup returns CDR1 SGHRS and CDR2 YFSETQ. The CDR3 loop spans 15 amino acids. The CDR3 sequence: CASSTGTLSSYEQYF. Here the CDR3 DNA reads TGCGCCAGCAGCACCGGGACTCTAAGCTCCTACGAGCAGTACTTC.

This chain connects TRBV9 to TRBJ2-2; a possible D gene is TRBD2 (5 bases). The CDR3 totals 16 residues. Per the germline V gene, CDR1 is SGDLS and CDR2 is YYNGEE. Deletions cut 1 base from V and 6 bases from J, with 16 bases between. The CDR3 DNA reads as TGTGCCAGCAGCGTACGCGGAGGCAACTTACCCGGGGAGCTGTTTTTT. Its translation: CASSVRGGNLPGELFF.

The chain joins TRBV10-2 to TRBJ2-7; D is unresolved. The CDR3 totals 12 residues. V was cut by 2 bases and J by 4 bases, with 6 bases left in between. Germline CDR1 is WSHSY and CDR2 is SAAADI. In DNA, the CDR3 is TGCGCCAGCAGTGAGACTTCGTACGAGCAGTACTTC. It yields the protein CASSETSYEQYF.

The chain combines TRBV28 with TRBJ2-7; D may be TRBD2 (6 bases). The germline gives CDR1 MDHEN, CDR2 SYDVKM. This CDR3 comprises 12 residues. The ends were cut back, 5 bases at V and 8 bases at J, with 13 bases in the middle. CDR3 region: CASSQTGGQQYF. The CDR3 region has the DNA TGTGCCAGCAGTCAAACCGGGGGACAGCAGTACTTC.

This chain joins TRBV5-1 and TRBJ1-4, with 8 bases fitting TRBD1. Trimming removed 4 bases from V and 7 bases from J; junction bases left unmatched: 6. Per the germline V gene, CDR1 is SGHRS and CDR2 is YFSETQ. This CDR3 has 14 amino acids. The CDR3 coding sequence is TGCGCCAGCAGCAATGACAGGGGATCTGAAAAACTGTTTTTT. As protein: CASSNDRGSEKLFF.